One T cell receptor beta chain is described in this entry. This clonotype turned up a few times. Its target antigen remains unknown. No base quality values were provided; no much bigger clone lies one nucleotide off. The sample comes from a study of human T cells and chemical hapten exposure (dated by TCRdb to the early 2020s). For the study in its entirety: For sensitization, 2% DPC in acetone was applied to a 2 cm by 2 cm area of upper inner arm skin. Throughout the study period of roughly 24 weeks, patients also received therapeutic DPC doses to the scalp every week. Patch testing was done on the upper back using Finn chambers containing 0.01% DPC, and results were scored after 6 days according to International Contact Dermatitis Research Group standards. Most of the patients in the cohort were female, and the cohort covered alopecia areata with under or over 50% scalp involvement, alopecia totalis and alopecia universalis. Libraries were pooled for sequencing, and variation in per-sample TCR yields was attributed mainly to small differences in library volumes within the pool. Peripheral blood TCR repertoire changes were tracked in vivo in alopecia patients during primary and secondary sensitization to the hapten diphenylcyclopropenone (DPC). Blood samples were taken from patients before sensitization (week 0) and then at 2, 6 and about 24 weeks after DPC sensitization. Twenty-nine alopecia patients provided blood for TCR sequencing at one to four time points (pre-sensitization, 2, 6 and 24 weeks). What the work shows at the level of the full study, not this receptor alone: After repeated subsampling, changes were observed in the strength of the expansion versus patch-test correlation and in the threshold at which the correlation became significant. Patch test score correlated positively with the number of PT1 expanded TCRs, reaching significance at thresholds 8, 16 and 32 but not at 4. The number of TCRs above 1 in 1000 frequency did not change with DPC sensitization; there was no evidence of global repertoire structure alterations. Significantly more large CDR3 similarity clusters were formed by expanded TCRs than by pre-sensitization or healthy control sets, consistent with antigen-driven responses. Because all patients had alopecia, a presumed autoimmune disease, the immune response of the patients might differ from that of healthy individuals.

Explained via the paper, the time point label denotes: patch test 2, 6 weeks after DPC sensitization. Interpreted using the paper, the treatment or condition label stands for: therapeutic diphenylcyclopropenone sensitization with weekly scalp DPC. Blood at each patch-test visit was drawn before the patch test was applied. Patients were considered eligible if aged 18 to 70, diagnosed with alopecia and deemed suitable for DPC therapy, and patients were excluded if pregnant. Total RNA was extracted from unfractionated whole blood collected in Tempus Blood RNA tubes. Trimming takes 4 bases off V and 9 bases off J; junction bases not matched to a gene: 8. CDR1 and CDR2, looked up from the germline V gene (reference sequence), are SGHNT and YYREEE. The CDR3 measures 15 amino acids from cysteine to phenylalanine. Only CDR3 DNA remains: 45 bases, in frame from the first base. Receptors were amplified or captured by RACE. Sequenced on a NextSeq 500. During library preparation, unique molecular identifiers were attached to individual cDNA molecules so that TCRs could be counted quantitatively and reproducibly. Each blood RNA sample was used to sequence both TCR alpha and TCR beta chains. In the original analysis: The median number of TCRs per sample was approximately 96,000, ranging from about 20,000 to 750,000. The Decombinator software suite was used to annotate the V, J and CDR3 of the TCR reads. To make PS versus PT1 abundance plots, every sample was subsampled to the same number of TCRs (28,000). TCRs were defined as expanded if absent before sensitization and observed at least eight times at the 2-week time point. TCRdb reanalyzed the raw reads on its own, using fastp at Q25 for trimming and MiXCR for clone calling, and kept in-frame beta chains. Here each entry gathers all rows of one CDR3 protein and keeps the most common genes and DNA. The V and J calls reflect TCRdb's pipeline rather than the authors' work. The sample records approximately 97,000 distinct CDR3 sequences, about 10% of which are singletons. Approximately 3.3% of the sample is taken by the ten largest.

The specimen was whole blood, collected in connection with sensitization to the hapten diphenylcyclopropenone (DPC). The receptor comes from a woman in her thirties or forties with alopecia areata. Some clones in this sample may be carry-over from other donors' samples. The chain is made from TRBV5-4 and TRBJ2-1, and TRBD2 matches 12 of the central bases. The encoded CDR3 is CASSAGLAGPPEQFF. The sequenced DNA: TGTGCCAGCAGCGCCGGACTAGCGGGGCCCCCTGAGCAGTTCTTC.